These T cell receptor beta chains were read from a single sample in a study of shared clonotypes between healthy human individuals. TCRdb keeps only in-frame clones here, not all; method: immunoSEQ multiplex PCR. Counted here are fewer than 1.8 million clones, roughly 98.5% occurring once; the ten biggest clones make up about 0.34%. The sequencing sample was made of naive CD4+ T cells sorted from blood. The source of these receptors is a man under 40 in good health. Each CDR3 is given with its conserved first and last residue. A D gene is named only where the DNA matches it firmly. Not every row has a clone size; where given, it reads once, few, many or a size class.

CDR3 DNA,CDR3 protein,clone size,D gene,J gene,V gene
TGCGCCAGCAGAGGGGGACTAGCGGTTTACAATGAGCAGTTCTTC,CASRGGLAVYNEQFF,.,TRBD2,TRBJ2-1,TRBV10-2
TGTGCCAGTAGCCTTAGGAGGGGGGCCGATACGCAGTATTTT,CASSLRRGADTQYF,once,.,TRBJ2-3,TRBV19
TGTGCCAGTAGTATAGATTGGACAGCAGAGACCCAGTACTTC,CASSIDWTAETQYF,.,.,TRBJ2-5,TRBV19
TGTGCCAGCAGCTTGAAACTAGCGGATTACAATGAGCAGTTCTTC,CASSLKLADYNEQFF,.,TRBD2,TRBJ2-1,TRBV5-4
TGTGCCAGCATCATGGTACAGGGAACCGAGCAGTTCTTC,CASIMVQGTEQFF,.,.,TRBJ2-1,TRBV28
TGTGCCAGCCTCCCTGGCGGAGGGGCCTACGAGCAGTACTTC,CASLPGGGAYEQYF,.,.,TRBJ2-7,TRBV28
TGTGCCTCCGCTGGGACAGGGGAAGACGAGCAGTACTTC,CASAGTGEDEQYF,few,TRBD1,TRBJ2-7,TRBV2
TGTGCCAGCAGTGGACAGGGATCTCATCAGCCCCAGCATTTT,CASSGQGSHQPQHF,.,TRBD1,TRBJ1-5,TRBV28
TGTGCCAGCAGTTTAACGCAGGGTTCTGGGGCCAACGTCCTGACTTTC,CASSLTQGSGANVLTF,once,.,TRBJ2-6,TRBV27
TGTGCCAGCAGCTTAGTTCCTTCTTACAATGAGCAGTTCTTC,CASSLVPSYNEQFF,once,.,TRBJ2-1,TRBV7-9
TGCGCCAGCAGCTTGGCCCCGGGAATATCCTACGAGCAGTACTTC,CASSLAPGISYEQYF,.,.,TRBJ2-7,TRBV5-1
TGCGCCAGCAGCCCGGGGGTCGCCCCCGATGAGCAGTTCTTC,CASSPGVAPDEQFF,.,.,TRBJ2-1,TRBV5-1
TGTGCCAGCAGTTACGGGGGACAGGGATCTGGCTATGGCTACACCTTC,CASSYGGQGSGYGYTF,.,TRBD1,TRBJ1-2,TRBV6-5
TGTGCCAGCAGCTTAGGAAGTAGCGGGAGGTTTCAAGAGACCCAGTACTTC,CASSLGSSGRFQETQYF,.,TRBD2,TRBJ2-5,TRBV7-9
TGTGCCAGCAGTTTCGAAGCCCCGGGACAGACCTACGAGCAGTACTTC,CASSFEAPGQTYEQYF,.,TRBD1,TRBJ2-7,TRBV2
TGTGCCAGCAGCCCAGGGGGGATTAATCAGCCCCAGCATTTT,CASSPGGINQPQHF,.,TRBD1,TRBJ1-5,TRBV14
TGTGCCAGCTCACCTATCACTAGGGAAGAGACCCAGTACTTC,CASSPITREETQYF,.,.,TRBJ2-5,TRBV18
TGTGCCACCCAAGGGGGGTTCCTCGCAGATACGCAGTATTTT,CATQGGFLADTQYF,.,.,TRBJ2-3,TRBV27
TGTGCCAGCAGCTCCCTATCGAGCTCCTACAATGAGCAGTTCTTC,CASSSLSSSYNEQFF,.,.,TRBJ2-1,TRBV9
TGCGCCAGCAGCCACAGGACAGGGGGCAATGAGCAGTTCTTC,CASSHRTGGNEQFF,.,TRBD1,TRBJ2-1,TRBV4-3
TGTGCCAGTAGGGACCCCTTAAGGAACACTGAAGCTTTCTTT,CASRDPLRNTEAFF,.,.,TRBJ1-1,TRBV19
TGTGCCAGCTCCCCCCTATCGGGAGGTAATTACGAGCAGTACTTC,CASSPLSGGNYEQYF,.,TRBD2,TRBJ2-7,TRBV18
TGCGCCAGCAGCTTGGGGAGCGGGACGCCCTTCCGGGCAGATACGCAGTATTTT,CASSLGSGTPFRADTQYF,.,TRBD2,TRBJ2-3,TRBV5-1
TGTGCCAGTAGTGCCGGACTAGCGGGAGGGAGCTACAATGAGCAGTTCTTC,CASSAGLAGGSYNEQFF,once,TRBD2,TRBJ2-1,TRBV19
TGTGCCAGCAGCTTAGTGGCGGGAGCCTCCTACGAGCAGTACTTC,CASSLVAGASYEQYF,.,TRBD2,TRBJ2-7,TRBV11-2
TGTGCCAGCAGCCTCCTTGCCCCACTCTCCTACGAGCAGTACTTC,CASSLLAPLSYEQYF,.,.,TRBJ2-7,TRBV6-1
TGTGCCAGCAGTGAAATTCTGAACACCGGGGAGCTGTTTTTT,CASSEILNTGELFF,.,.,TRBJ2-2,TRBV6-1
TGTGCCAGCAGTTTAGGTGTTTGGCGGGAGACCTCCGACGTCGGGGAGCTGTTTTTT,CASSLGVWRETSDVGELFF,.,TRBD2,TRBJ2-2,TRBV28
TGTGCCAGCAGAAATATGGACAGGGGGCCTAACTATGGCTACACCTTC,CASRNMDRGPNYGYTF,.,TRBD1,TRBJ1-2,TRBV28
TGCGCCAGCAGCCAAGATTGGCTAGCGGGGTACAATGAGCAGTTCTTC,CASSQDWLAGYNEQFF,.,TRBD2,TRBJ2-1,TRBV4-1